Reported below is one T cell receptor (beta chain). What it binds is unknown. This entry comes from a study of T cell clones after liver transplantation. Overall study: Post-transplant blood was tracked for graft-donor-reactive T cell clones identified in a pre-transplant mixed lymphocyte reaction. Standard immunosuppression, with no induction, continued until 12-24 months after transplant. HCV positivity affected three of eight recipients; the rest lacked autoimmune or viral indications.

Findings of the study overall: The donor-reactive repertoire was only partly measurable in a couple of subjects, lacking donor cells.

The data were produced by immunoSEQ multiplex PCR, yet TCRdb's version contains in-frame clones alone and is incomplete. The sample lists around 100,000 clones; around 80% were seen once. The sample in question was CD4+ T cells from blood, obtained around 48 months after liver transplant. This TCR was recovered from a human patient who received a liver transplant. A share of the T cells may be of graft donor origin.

CDR3 loop: CASSDRRGTTDTQYF. Written as DNA, the CDR3 is TGTGCCAGCAGTGATCGGCGGGGGACCACAGATACGCAGTATTTT. V is TRBV6-1 and J is TRBJ2-3; 7 bases map to TRBD2. The trim removed 3 bases at V and 2 bases at J, leaving 5 bases unmatched. The CDR3 totals 15 residues. The germline V gene has CDR1 MNHNS and CDR2 SASEGT.